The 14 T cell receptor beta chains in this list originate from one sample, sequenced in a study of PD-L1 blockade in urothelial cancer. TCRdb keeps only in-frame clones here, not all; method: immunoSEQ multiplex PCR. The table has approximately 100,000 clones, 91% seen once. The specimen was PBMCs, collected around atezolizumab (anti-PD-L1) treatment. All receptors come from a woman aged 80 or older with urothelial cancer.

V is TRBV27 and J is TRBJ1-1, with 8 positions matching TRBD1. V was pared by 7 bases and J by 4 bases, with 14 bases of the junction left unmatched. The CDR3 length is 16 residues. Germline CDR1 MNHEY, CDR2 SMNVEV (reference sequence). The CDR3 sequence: CASTGQGASLGTEAFF. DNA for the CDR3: TGTGCCAGCACCGGACAGGGCGCCTCGTTGGGCACTGAAGCTTTCTTT.

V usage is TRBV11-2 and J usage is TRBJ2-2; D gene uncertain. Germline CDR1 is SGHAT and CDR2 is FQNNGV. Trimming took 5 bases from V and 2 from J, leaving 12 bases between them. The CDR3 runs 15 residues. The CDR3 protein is CASSLLRQNTGELFF. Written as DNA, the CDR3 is TGTGCCAGCAGCCTCTTAAGACAAAACACCGGGGAGCTGTTTTTT.

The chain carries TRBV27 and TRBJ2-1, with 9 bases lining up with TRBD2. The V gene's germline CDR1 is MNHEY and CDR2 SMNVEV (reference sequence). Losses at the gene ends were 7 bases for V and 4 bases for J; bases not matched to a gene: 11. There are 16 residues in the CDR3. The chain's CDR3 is CASNPVRREGYNEQFF. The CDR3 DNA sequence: TGTGCCAGCAATCCTGTCAGGCGGGAGGGATACAATGAGCAGTTCTTC.

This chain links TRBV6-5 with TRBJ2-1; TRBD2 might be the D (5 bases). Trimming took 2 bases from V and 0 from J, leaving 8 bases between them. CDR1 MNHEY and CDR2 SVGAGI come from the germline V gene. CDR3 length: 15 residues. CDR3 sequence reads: CASSYRRGSYNEQFF. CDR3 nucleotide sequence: TGTGCCAGCAGTTACCGTCGGGGCTCCTACAATGAGCAGTTCTTC.

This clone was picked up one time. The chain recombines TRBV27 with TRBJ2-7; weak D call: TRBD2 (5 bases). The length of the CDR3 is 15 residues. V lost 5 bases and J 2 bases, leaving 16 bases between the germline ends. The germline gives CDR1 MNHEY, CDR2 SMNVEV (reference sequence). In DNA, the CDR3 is TGTGCCAGCAGTCCGGGAACGGGCATAGCCTACGAGCAGTACTTC. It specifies CASSPGTGIAYEQYF.

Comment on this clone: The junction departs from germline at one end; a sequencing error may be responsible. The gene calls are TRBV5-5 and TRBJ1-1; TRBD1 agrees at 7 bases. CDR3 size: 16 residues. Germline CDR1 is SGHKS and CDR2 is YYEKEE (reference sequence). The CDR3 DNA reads TGTGCCAGCAGCTTTTCACTCCAGGGGGTGAAGACTGAAGCTTTCTTT. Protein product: CASSFSLQGVKTEAFF.

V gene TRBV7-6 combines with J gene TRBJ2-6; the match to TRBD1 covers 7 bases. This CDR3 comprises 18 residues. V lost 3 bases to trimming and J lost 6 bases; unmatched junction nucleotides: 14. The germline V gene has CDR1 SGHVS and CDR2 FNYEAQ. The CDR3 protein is CASSFNGTVPKEANVLTF. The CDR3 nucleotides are TGTGCCAGCAGCTTTAACGGGACAGTCCCGAAGGAGGCCAACGTCCTGACTTTC.

The CDR3 spells CASSFLSGGGTDNEQFF. For the CDR3, the DNA is TGTGCCAGCAGCTTCTTGAGTGGCGGGGGAACGGACAATGAGCAGTTCTTC. This chain links TRBV7-8 with TRBJ2-1; 7 positions agree with TRBD2. CDR1 and CDR2 (germline): SGHVS, FQNEAQ. V lost 3 bases, J lost 5 bases, and 13 bases stayed unmatched. This CDR3 has 17 residues. The full variable domain, in which reference TRBV7-8 and TRBJ2-1 provide the parts outside the CDR3, is GAGVSQSPRYKVAKRGQDVALRCDPISGHVSLFWYQQALGQGPEFLTYFQNEAQLDKSGLPSDRFFAERPEGSVSTLKIQRTQQEDSAVYLCASSFLSGGGTDNEQFFGPGTRLTVL.

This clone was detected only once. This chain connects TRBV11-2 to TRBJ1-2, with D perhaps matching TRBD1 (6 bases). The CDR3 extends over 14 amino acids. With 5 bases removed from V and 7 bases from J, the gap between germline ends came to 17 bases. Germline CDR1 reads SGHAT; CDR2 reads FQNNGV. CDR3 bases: TGTGCCAGCAGCCATTCCGGGGGGGGCCGTGGCTACACCTTC. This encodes CASSHSGGGRGYTF.

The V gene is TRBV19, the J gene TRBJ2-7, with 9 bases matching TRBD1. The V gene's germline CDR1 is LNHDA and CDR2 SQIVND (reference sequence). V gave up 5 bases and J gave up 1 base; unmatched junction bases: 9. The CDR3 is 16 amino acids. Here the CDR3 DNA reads TGTGCCAGTAGTCCCCTTCGGACAGGGGCTTCCTACGAGCAGTACTTC. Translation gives CASSPLRTGASYEQYF.

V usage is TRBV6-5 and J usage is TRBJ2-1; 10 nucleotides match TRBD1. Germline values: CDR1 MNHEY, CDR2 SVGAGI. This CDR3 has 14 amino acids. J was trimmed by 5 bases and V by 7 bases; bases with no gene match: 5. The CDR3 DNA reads TGTGCCAGCACCCCGGGACAGGGGCACAATGAGCAGTTCTTC. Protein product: CASTPGQGHNEQFF.

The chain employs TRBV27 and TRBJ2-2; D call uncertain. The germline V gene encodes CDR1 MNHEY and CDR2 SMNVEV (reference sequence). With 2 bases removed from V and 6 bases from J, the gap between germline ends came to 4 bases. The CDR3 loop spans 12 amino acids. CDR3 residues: CASSLGPGELFF. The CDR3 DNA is TGTGCCAGCAGTTTAGGCCCCGGGGAGCTGTTTTTT.

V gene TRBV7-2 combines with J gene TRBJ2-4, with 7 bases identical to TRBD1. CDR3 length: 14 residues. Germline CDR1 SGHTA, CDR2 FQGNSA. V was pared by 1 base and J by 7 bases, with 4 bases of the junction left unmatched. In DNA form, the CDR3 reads TGTGCCAGCAGCTTAGATGACAGGGCGAACATTCAGTACTTC. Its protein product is CASSLDDRANIQYF. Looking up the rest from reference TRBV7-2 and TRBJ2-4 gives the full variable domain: GAGVSQSPSNKVTEKGKDVELRCDPISGHTALYWYRQSLGQGLEFLIYFQGNSAPDKSGLPSDRFSAERTGGSVSTLTIQRTQQEDSAVYLCASSLDDRANIQYFGAGTRLSVL.

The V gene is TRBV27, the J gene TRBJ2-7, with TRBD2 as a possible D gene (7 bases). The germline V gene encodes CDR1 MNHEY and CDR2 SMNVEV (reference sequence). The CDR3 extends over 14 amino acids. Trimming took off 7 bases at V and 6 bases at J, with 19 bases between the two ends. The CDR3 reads CASISTGGLGEQYF. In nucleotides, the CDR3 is TGTGCCAGCATTTCAACGGGGGGCCTAGGCGAGCAGTACTTC.